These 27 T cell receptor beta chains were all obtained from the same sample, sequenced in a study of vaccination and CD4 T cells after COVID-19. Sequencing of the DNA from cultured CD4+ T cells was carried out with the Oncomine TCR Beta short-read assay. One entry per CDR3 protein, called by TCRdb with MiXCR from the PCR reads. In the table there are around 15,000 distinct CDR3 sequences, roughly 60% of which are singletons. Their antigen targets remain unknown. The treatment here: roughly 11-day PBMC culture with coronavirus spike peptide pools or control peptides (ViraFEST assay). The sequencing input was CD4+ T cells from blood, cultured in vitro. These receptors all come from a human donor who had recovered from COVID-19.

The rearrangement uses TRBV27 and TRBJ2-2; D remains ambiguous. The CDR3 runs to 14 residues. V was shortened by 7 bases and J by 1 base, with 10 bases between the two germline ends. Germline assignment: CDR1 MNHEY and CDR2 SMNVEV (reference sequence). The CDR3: CASTSPVNTGELFF. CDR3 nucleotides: TGTGCCAGCACTTCCCCAGTGAACACCGGGGAGCTGTTTTTT.

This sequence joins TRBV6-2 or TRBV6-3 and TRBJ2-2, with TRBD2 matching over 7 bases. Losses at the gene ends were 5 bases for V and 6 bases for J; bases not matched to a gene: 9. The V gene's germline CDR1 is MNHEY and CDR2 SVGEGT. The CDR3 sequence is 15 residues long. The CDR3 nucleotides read TGTGCCAGCAGTCAAGACGGGGAGGGAGCCGGGGAGCTGTTTTTT. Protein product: CASSQDGEGAGELFF.

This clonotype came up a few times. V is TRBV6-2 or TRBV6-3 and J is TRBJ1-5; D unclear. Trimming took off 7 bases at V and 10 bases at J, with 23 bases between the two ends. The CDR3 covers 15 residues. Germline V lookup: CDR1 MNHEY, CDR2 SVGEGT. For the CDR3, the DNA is TGTGCCAGCACCATAGCGGGCCTCAGGAGTTTCCCCCAGCATTTT. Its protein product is CASTIAGLRSFPQHF.

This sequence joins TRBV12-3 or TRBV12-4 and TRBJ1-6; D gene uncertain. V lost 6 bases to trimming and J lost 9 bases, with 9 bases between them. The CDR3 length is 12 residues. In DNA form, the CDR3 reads TGTGCCAGCAGCCAAGATAGTTCACCCCTCCACTTT. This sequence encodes CASSQDSSPLHF.

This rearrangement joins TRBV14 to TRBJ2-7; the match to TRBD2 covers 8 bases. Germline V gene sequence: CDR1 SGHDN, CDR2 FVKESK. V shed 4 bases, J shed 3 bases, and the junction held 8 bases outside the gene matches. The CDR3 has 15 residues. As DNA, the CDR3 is TGTGCCAGCAGCCCGATCCCGCGGGGGGACTACGAGCAGTACTTC. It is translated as CASSPIPRGDYEQYF.

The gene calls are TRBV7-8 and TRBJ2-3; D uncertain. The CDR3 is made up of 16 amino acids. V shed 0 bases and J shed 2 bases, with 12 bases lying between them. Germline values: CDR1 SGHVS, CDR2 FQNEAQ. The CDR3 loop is CASSLADPGFTDTQYF. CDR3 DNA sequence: TGTGCCAGCAGCTTAGCAGATCCCGGATTCACAGATACGCAGTATTTT.

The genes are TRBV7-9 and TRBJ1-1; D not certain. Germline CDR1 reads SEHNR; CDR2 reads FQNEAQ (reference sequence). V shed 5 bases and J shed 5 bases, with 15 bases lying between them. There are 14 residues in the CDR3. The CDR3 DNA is TGTGCCAGCAGCCTCATACCGGTAGGAACTGAAGCTTTCTTT. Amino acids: CASSLIPVGTEAFF.

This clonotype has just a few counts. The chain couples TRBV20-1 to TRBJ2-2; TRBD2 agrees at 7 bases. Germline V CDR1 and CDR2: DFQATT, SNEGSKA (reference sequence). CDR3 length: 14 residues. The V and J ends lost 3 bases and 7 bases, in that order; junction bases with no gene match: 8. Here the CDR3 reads CSASGGRGDGELFF. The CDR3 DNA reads TGCAGTGCTAGCGGGGGGAGGGGTGACGGGGAGCTGTTTTTT.

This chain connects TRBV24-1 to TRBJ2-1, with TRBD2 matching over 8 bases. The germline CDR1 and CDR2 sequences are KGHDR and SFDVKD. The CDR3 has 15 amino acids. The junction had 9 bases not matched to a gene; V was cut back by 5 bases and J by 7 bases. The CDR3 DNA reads TGTGCCACCAGTGCCTCCGGGACTAGGCTTAATGAGCAGTTCTTC. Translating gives CATSASGTRLNEQFF.

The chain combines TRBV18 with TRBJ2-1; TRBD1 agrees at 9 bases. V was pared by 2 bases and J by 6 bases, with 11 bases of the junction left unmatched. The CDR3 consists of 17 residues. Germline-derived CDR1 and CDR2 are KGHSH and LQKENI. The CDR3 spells CASSPNTPGQGSNEQFF. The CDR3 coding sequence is TGTGCCAGCTCACCAAATACACCGGGACAGGGATCCAATGAGCAGTTCTTC.

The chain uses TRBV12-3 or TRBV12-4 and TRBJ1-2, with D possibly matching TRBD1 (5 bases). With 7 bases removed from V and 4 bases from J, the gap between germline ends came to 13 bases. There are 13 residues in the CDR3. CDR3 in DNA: TGTGCCAGCAAGCTCACGGGGCCCTATGGCTACACCTTC. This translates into CASKLTGPYGYTF.

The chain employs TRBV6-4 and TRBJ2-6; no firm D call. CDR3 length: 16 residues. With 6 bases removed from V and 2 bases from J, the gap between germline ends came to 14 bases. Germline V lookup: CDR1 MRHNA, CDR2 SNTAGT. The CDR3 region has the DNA TGTGCCAGCAGCCCACTTAGCTATCCTGGGGCCAACGTCCTGACTTTC. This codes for CASSPLSYPGANVLTF.

The DNA of the CDR3 is TGCAGTGCTAGAACAGGGGGCCGAGGCTATGGCTACACCTTC. Residues: CSARTGGRGYGYTF. The rearrangement joins TRBV20-1 to TRBJ1-2, with TRBD1 matching 9 bases. Per germline, CDR1 DFQATT and CDR2 SNEGSKA (reference sequence). The CDR3 has 14 amino acids. V gave up 2 bases and J gave up 4 bases; unmatched junction bases: 5.

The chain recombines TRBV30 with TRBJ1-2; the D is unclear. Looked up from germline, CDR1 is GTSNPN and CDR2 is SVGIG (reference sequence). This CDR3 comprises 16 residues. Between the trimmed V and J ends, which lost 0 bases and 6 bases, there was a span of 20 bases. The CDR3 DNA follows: TGTGCCTGGAGTGTCGACCTCACTAGCGGGAGGCATGGCTACACCTTC. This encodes CAWSVDLTSGRHGYTF. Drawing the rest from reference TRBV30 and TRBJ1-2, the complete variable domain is SQTIHQWPATLVQPVGSPLSLECTVEGTSNPNLYWYRQAAGRGLQLLFYSVGIGQISSEVPQNLSASRPQDRQFILSSKKLLLSDSGFYLCAWSVDLTSGRHGYTFGSGTRLTVV.

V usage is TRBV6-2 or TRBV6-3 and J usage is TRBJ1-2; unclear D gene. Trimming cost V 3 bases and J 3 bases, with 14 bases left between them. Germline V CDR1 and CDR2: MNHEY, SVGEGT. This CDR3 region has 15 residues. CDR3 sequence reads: CASSYLSTRYYGYTF. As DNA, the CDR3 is TGTGCCAGCAGTTATCTGTCCACCAGATACTATGGCTACACCTTC.

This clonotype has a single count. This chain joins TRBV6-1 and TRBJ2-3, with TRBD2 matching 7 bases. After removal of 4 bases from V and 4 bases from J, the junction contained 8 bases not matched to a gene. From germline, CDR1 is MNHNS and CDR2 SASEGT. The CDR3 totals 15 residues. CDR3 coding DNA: TGTGCCAGCAGTGGACGTGCGGGAGTGTCAGATACGCAGTATTTT. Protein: CASSGRAGVSDTQYF.

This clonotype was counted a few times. CDR3 region: CASSYVPGGESSGGYTF. For the CDR3, the DNA is TGTGCCAGCAGTTACGTCCCAGGGGGCGAAAGCTCTGGAGGCTACACCTTC. The chain is built from TRBV6-5 and TRBJ1-2; TRBD1 matches 8 bases. The CDR3 has 17 amino acids. CDR1 and CDR2 from the germline V gene are MNHEY and SVGAGI. J lost 8 bases, V lost 2 bases, and 16 bases had no gene match.

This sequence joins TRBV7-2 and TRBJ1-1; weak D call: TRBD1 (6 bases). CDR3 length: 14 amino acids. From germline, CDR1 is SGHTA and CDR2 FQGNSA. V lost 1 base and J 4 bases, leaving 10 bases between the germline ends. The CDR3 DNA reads TGTGCCAGCAGCTTAGAGCAGGGGTCCACTGAAGCTTTCTTT. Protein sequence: CASSLEQGSTEAFF.

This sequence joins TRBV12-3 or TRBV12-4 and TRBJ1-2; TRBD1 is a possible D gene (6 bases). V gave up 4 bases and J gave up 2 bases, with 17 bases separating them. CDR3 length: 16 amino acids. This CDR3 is CASSSHKTGGNYGYTF. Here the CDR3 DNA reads TGTGCCAGCAGTTCCCACAAGACAGGAGGAAACTATGGCTACACCTTC.

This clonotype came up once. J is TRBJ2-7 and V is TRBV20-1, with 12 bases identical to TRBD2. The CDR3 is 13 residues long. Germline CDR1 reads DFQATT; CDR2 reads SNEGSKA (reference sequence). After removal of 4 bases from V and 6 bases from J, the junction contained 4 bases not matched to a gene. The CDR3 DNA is TGCAGTGCTACGACTAGCGGGAGTTTCGAGCAGTACTTC. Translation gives CSATTSGSFEQYF.

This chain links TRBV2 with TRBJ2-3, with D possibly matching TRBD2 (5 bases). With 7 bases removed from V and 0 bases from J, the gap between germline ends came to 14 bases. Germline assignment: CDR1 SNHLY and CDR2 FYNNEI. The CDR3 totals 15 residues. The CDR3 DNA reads TGTGCCAGCAAACGGACTGCCTCGAGCACAGATACGCAGTATTTT. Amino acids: CASKRTASSTDTQYF. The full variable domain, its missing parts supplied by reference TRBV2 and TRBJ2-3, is EPEVTQTPSHQVTQMGQEVILRCVPISNHLYFYWYRQILGQKVEFLVSFYNNEISEKSEIFDDQFSVERPDGSNFTLKIRSTKLEDSAMYFCASKRTASSTDTQYFGPGTRLTVL.

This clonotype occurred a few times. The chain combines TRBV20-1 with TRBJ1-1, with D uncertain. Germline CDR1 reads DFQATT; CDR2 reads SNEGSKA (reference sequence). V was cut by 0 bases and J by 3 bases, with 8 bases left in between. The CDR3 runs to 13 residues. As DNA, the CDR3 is TGCAGTGCTAGAGATATCCCGGACACTGAAGCTTTCTTT. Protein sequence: CSARDIPDTEAFF.

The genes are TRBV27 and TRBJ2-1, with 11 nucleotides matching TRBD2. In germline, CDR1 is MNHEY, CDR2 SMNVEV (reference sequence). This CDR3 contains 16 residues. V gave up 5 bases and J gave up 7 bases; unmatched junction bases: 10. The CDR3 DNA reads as TGTGCCAGCAGTCGCCCGGAGACTAGCGGGGAGAATGAGCAGTTCTTC. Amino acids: CASSRPETSGENEQFF.

In nucleotides, the CDR3 is TGTGCCAGCAGTGAATCCCGACAGAACTATAACAATCAGCCCCAGCATTTT. Translating it yields CASSESRQNYNNQPQHF. V gene TRBV6-1 combines with J gene TRBJ1-5; possible D gene TRBD1, 5 bases. Germline V gives CDR1 MNHNS, CDR2 SASEGT. The CDR3 runs 17 residues. Trimming stripped 2 bases from V and 3 bases from J, with 17 bases between.

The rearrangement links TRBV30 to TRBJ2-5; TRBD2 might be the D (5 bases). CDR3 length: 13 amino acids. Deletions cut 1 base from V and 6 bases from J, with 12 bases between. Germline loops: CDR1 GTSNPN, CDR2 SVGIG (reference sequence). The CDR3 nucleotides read TGTGCCTGGAGTGACGGGGTAACAAAGACCCAGTACTTC. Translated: CAWSDGVTKTQYF.

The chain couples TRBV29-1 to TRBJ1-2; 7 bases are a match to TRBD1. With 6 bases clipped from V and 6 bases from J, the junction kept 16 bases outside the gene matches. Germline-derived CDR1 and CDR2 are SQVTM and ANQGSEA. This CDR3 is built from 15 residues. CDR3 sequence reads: CSVGTQTGILDGYTF. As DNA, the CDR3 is TGCAGCGTAGGAACCCAGACAGGGATACTCGATGGCTACACCTTC.

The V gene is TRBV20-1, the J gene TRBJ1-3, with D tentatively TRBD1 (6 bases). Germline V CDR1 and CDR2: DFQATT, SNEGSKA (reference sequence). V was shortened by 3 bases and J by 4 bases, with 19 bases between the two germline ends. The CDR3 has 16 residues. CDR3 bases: TGCAGTGCTAGCCCCTCGGGGGGGCTGAGGGGAAACACCATATATTTT. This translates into CSASPSGGLRGNTIYF.